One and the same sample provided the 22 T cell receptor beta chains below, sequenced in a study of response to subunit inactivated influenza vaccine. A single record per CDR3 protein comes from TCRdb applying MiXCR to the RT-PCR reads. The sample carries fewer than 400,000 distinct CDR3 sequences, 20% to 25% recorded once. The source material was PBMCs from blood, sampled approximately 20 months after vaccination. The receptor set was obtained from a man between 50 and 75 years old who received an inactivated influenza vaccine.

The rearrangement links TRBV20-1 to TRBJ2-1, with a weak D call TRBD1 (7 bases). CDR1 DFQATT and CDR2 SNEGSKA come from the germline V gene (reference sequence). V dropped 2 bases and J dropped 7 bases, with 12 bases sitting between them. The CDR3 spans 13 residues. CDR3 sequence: CSARQGGGNEQFF. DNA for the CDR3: TGCAGTGCTAGACAGGGGGGTGGGAATGAGCAGTTCTTC.

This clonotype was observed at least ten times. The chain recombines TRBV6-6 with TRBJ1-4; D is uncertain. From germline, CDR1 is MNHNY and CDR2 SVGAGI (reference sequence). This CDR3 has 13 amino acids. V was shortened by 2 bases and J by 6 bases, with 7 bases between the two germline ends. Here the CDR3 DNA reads TGTGCCAGCAGTTACCATCGCGATGAAAAACTGTTTTTT. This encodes CASSYHRDEKLFF.

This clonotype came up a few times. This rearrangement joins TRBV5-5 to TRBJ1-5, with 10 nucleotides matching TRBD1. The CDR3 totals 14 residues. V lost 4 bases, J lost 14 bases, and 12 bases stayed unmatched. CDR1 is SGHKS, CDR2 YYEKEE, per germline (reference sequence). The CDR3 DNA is TGTGCCAGCAGCCCCTACCTTCGACAGGGGGCCGAGCATTTT. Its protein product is CASSPYLRQGAEHF.

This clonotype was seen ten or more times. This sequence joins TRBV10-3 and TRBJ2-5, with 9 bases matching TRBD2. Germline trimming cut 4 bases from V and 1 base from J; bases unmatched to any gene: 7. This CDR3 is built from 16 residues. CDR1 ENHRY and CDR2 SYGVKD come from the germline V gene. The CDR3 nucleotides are TGTGCCATCAGTGTGGGTAGCGGGGGAACCCAAGAGACCCAGTACTTC. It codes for CAISVGSGGTQETQYF.

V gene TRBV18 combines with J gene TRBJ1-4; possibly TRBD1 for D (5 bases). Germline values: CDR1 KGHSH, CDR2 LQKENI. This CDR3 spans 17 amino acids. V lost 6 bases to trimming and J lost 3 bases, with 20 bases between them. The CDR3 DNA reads TGTGCCAGCTCGTCAGAGCACTATGGGGCGGCTAATGAAAAACTGTTTTTT. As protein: CASSSEHYGAANEKLFF.

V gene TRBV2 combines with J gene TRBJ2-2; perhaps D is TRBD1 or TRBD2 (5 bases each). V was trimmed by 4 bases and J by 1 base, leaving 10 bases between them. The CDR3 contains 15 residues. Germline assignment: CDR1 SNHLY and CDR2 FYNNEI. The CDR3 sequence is CASSGGTLNTGELFF. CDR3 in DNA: TGTGCCAGCAGTGGTGGGACCCTGAACACCGGGGAGCTGTTTTTT.

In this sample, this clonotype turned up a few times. The CDR3, as DNA: TGCGCCAGCGGGACAGGGGAAGCTGAAGCTTTCTTT. It specifies CASGTGEAEAFF. This rearrangement joins TRBV5-1 to TRBJ1-1; TRBD1 agrees at 10 bases. The CDR3 has 12 amino acids. After removal of 7 bases from V and 6 bases from J, the junction contained 3 bases not matched to a gene. Germline loops: CDR1 SGHRS, CDR2 YFSETQ.

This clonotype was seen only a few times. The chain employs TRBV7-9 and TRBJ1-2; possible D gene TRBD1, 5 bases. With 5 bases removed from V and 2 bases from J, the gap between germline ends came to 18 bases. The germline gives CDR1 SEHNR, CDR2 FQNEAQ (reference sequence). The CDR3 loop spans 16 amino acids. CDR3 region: CASSPVGGRWNYGYTF. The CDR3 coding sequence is TGTGCCAGCAGCCCCGTGGGGGGACGATGGAACTATGGCTACACCTTC.

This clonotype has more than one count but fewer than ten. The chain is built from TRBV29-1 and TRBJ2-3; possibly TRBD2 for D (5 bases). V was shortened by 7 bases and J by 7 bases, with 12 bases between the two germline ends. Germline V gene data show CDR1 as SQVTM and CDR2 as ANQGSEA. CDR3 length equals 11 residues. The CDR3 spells CSAREPNTQYF. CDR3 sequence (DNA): TGCAGCGCGAGGGAACCCAATACGCAGTATTTT.

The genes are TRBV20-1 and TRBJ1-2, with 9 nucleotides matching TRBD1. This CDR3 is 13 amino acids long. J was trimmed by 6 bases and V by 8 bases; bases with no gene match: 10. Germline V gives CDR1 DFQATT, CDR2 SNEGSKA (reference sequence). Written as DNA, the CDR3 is TGCAGTCCTTTACAGGGGGCTGGCAATGGCTACACCTTC. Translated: CSPLQGAGNGYTF.

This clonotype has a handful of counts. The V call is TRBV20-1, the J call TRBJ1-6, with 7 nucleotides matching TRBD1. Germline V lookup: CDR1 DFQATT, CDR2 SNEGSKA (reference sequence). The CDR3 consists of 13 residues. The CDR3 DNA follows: TGCAGCGCCGCGGGACAGACCAATTCACCCCTCCACTTT. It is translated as CSAAGQTNSPLHF.

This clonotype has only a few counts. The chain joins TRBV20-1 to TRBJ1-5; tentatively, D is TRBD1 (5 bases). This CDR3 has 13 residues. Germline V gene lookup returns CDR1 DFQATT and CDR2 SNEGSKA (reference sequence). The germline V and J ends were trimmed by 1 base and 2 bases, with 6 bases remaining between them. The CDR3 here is CSARGDRNQPQHF. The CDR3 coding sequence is TGCAGTGCTAGAGGGGACCGCAATCAGCCCCAGCATTTT.

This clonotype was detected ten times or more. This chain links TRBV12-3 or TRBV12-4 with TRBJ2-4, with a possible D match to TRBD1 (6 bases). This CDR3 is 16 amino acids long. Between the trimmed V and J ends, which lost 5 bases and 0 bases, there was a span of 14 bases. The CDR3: CASSIGGPLAKNIQYF. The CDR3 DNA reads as TGTGCCAGCAGTATAGGGGGTCCACTAGCCAAAAACATTCAGTACTTC.

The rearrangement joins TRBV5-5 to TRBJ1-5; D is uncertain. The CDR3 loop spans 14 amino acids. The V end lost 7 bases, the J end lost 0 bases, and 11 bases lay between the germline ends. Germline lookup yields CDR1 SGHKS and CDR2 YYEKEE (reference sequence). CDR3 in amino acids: CASGPEYSNQPQHF. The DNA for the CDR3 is TGTGCCAGCGGCCCAGAGTATAGCAATCAGCCCCAGCATTTT.

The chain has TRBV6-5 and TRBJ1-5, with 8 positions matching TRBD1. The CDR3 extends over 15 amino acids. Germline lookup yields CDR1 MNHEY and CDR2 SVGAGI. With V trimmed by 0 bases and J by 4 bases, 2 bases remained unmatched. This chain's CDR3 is CASSYSDRVNQPQHF. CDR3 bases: TGTGCCAGCAGTTACTCGGACAGGGTAAATCAGCCCCAGCATTTT.

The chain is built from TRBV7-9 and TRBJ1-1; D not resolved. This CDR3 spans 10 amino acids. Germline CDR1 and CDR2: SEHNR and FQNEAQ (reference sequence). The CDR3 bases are TGTGCGTATACTGATGGTGAAGCTTTCTTT. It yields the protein CAYTDGEAFF.

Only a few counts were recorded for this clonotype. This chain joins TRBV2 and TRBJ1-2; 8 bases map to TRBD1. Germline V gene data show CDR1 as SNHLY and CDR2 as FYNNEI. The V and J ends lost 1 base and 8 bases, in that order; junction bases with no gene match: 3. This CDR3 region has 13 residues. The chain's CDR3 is CASSEGTGNGYTF. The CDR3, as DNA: TGTGCCAGCAGTGAAGGGACAGGGAACGGCTACACCTTC. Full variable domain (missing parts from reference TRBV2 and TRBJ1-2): EPEVTQTPSHQVTQMGQEVILRCVPISNHLYFYWYRQILGQKVEFLVSFYNNEISEKSEIFDDQFSVERPDGSNFTLKIRSTKLEDSAMYFCASSEGTGNGYTFGSGTRLTVV.

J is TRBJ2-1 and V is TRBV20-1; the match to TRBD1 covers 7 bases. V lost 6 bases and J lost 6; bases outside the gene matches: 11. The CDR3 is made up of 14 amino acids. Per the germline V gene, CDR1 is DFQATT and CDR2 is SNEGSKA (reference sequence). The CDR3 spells CSAPRQGSRNEQFF. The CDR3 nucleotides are TGCAGTGCCCCGAGACAGGGCTCTCGCAATGAGCAGTTCTTC.

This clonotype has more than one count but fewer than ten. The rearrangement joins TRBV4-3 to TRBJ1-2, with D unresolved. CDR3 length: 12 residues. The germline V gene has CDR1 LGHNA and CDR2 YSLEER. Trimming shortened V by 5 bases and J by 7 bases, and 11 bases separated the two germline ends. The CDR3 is CASSFQGGGYTF. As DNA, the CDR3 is TGCGCCAGCAGCTTTCAAGGAGGTGGCTACACCTTC.

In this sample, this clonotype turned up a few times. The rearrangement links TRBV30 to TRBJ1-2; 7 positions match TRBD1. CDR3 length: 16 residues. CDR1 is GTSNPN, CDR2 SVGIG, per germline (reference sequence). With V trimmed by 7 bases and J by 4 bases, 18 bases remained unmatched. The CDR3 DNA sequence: TGTGCCTTCCTCTCCAACCGGGACAGAATCCTCTATGGCTACACCTTC. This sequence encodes CAFLSNRDRILYGYTF.

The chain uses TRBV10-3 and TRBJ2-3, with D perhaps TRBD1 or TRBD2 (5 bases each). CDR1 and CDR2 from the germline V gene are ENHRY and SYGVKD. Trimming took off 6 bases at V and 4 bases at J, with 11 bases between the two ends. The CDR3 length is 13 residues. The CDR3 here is CAIRGVGADTQYF. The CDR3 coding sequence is TGTGCCATCAGGGGGGTGGGAGCAGATACGCAGTATTTT.

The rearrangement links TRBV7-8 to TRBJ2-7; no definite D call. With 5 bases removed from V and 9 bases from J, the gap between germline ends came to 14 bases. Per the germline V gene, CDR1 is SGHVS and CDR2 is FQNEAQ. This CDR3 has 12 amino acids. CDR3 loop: CASSHRAERQYF. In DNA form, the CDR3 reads TGTGCCAGCAGCCACCGGGCAGAGCGGCAGTACTTC.